This entry concerns a single T cell receptor (beta chain). TCRdb fed the RT-PCR reads into MiXCR, producing one record per CDR3 protein. The repertoire has 550,000 to 750,000 distinct CDR3 sequences, 14% of them found once; the top ten carry 3% to 4.5%. The length of the CDR3 is 13 residues. Germline V gene sequence: CDR1 SGHRS, CDR2 YFSETQ. Trimming removed 4 bases from V and 10 bases from J, with 14 bases in between. Sequenced: memory CD4+ T cells from blood. This TCR came from a female donor in good health, serving as a healthy control. The chain has TRBV5-1 and TRBJ1-4, with D unclear. The CDR3 DNA is TGCGCCAGCAGCCCCCGTGAGAGTGGAAAACTGTTTTTT. Translating it yields CASSPRESGKLFF.